This T cell receptor beta chain was found in a study of T cell responses to AZD1222 COVID-19 vaccine. Study-level points and caveats: Of spike-specific TCRs, nearly half reportedly target regions left unmutated in variants. Two AZD1222 doses significantly raised spike-specific TCR breadth and depth over controls.

The CDR3 covers 16 residues. Between the trimmed V and J ends, which lost 5 bases and 0 bases, there was a span of 14 bases. Germline V gene sequence: CDR1 SGHTA, CDR2 FQGNSA. Concerning this clone: Its target is not known.

TCRdb keeps only in-frame clones here, not all; method: immunoSEQ multiplex PCR. Of around 130,000 clones listed, 70% to 90% are singletons. This chain joins TRBV7-2 and TRBJ1-3; D might be TRBD1 (6 bases). This sample comprised peripheral blood, obtained on day 0 of AZD1222 vaccination. The TCR was taken from an adult in good health. The CDR3, as DNA: TGTGCCAGCAGCCTTGACAGGATGAGCTCTGGAAACACCATATATTTT. It encodes CASSLDRMSSGNTIYF.